This T cell receptor beta chain appears in the sequencing data of a study of cytomegalovirus exposure and HLA in healthy donors. The CDR3 sequence is 18 residues long. The trim removed 5 bases at V and 4 bases at J, leaving 15 bases unmatched. Looked up from germline, CDR1 is SGHVS and CDR2 is FNYEAQ. The primer mix had 60 Vbeta and 13 Jbeta primers. The table came from immunoSEQ multiplex PCR; TCRdb's copy has only in-frame clones and leaves some out. The data show around 210,000 clones, about three quarters seen once. The sample taken for sequencing was PBMCs. The chain is built from TRBV7-6 and TRBJ2-2; 8 bases fit TRBD1. The sequence was collected from a boy aged 5 to 17 in good health and CMV-seronegative. CDR3 in amino acids: CASSLFHRQGFLTGELFF. The CDR3 coding sequence is TGTGCCAGCAGCCTTTTTCACCGACAGGGGTTCCTCACCGGGGAGCTGTTTTTT. Combining the CDR3 with reference TRBV7-6 and TRBJ2-2 gives the whole variable domain GAGVSQSPRYKVTKRGQDVALRCDPISGHVSLYWYRQALGQGPEFLTYFNYEAQQDKSGLPNDRFSAERPEGSISTLTIQRTEQRDSAMYRCASSLFHRQGFLTGELFFGEGSRLTVL.